This note documents a single TCR beta chain sequence. This clonotype was seen many times. Its antigen is not yet known. Within one base of it there is no much larger clone, and no base qualities were kept. V is shortened by 3 bases, J by 0 bases, and the region joining them spans 15 bases. From cysteine to phenylalanine, the CDR3 is 16 amino acids long. CDR3 DNA is the only sequence kept; it has 48 bases, read in frame from the first base. Taken from the germline V gene, the CDR1 and CDR2 loops are SGDLS and YYNGEE. For repertoire sequencing, TCR beta CDR3 regions were amplified from RNA transcripts. The first round was an RT-PCR using HTBI primers with the Qiagen OneStep RT-PCR kit, and this first round was followed by a second-round multiplex PCR, then size selection and purification. Libraries were sequenced on an Illumina HiSeq2000 using paired-end 100 bp reads. The published analysis was carried out like this. SOAPnuke was used to process the reads, throwing out any read that had adapters, had uncalled bases, had a mean Phred below 15, or lacked an exact constant-primer or identifier match. High-quality paired reads were merged with COPE v1.2.5. Clonotypes were defined as unique nucleotide sequences and were aligned to IMGT TRB V, D and J references using MiTCR v1.1. Analysis was restricted to V-J combinations with a frequency above 0.0001, which covered just over 98% of repertoires. For each V-J combination, a TCR clonal expansion and chaos score was defined as the ratio of F50 clonal expansion to chaos observed in the TCRdist matrix. Features were reduced by Welch's t-statistics and random forest to some 13 V-J combinations, which fed a naive Bayes classifier. The similarity between thyroid and blood repertoires was quantified using the Morisita-Horn index. The public reads were quality trimmed at Q25 with fastp and then assembled into clones with MiXCR by TCRdb, keeping productive beta chains. Each entry is one CDR3 protein sequence, shown with its most common DNA and genes. The V and J calls and clone size come from TCRdb's table, not from the authors' own analysis. The sample records around 1,000,000 distinct CDR3 sequences, about two fifths of which are singletons. The ten largest clonotypes hold around 10% of the sample.

The data are from a study of Graves' ophthalmopathy and Graves' hyperthyroidism listed by TCRdb under 2018. In terms of the full investigation: Stable hyperthyroidism was defined as no progression to ophthalmopathy within 18 months of follow-up. In total, 120 to 150 blood samples were TCR-sequenced: roughly 45 ophthalmopathy, around 75 hyperthyroidism and some 17 hyperthyroidism-to-ophthalmopathy patients. To explore V-J signatures that distinguish ophthalmopathy from hyperthyroidism, a discovery set of 90 to 100 patients was enrolled, made up of under 50 with ophthalmopathy and 57 with stable hyperthyroidism. An independent validation cohort comprised 18 to 20 hyperthyroidism patients and roughly 15 patients who later progressed from hyperthyroidism to ophthalmopathy. Following sample collection, hyperthyroidism patients were given methimazole at a starting dose of 30 mg daily, and ophthalmopathy patients were given high-dose intravenous methylprednisolone. In roughly six hyperthyroidism patients, the T-cell repertoire of thyroid tissue was compared with the T-cell repertoire of blood. To tell Graves' ophthalmopathy apart from Graves' hyperthyroidism, and to predict which patients would progress to ophthalmopathy, the study relied on TCR beta repertoire signatures.

General findings and caveats noted by the study authors: Most expanded thyroid clonotypes with frequency above 0.001 were also detected in blood, suggesting blood repertoires may reflect the thyroid immune response. Sample size was not predetermined statistically, and investigators were not blinded to group allocation. In cross-validation, the 13-signature model distinguished ophthalmopathy from stable hyperthyroidism with just over 85% sensitivity and 81% to 82% specificity, while in the test set the corresponding values were about 80% and 75%. In validation, the model predicted ophthalmopathy progression with 55% to 71% sensitivity and approximately 72% specificity; some 13 predicted patients were CT-confirmed with GO in a median of around 6 months.

Hyperthyroidism patients were newly diagnosed, with disease duration under 2 months, and aged 18 to 65 years. Anyone with other autoimmune diseases, uncontrolled infections, pregnancy or lactation was excluded from the study. Diagnosis relied on clinical symptoms, serum thyroxine, TRAb, thyroid ultrasound and orbital computed tomography. Trizol reagent was used to extract the total RNA, and its quality was then checked on an Agilent 2100 Bioanalyzer. This sequence uses TRBV9 and TRBJ1-1; no confident D gene assignment can be made. This receptor was taken from an adult man with Graves' hyperthyroidism. Sequencing was performed on peripheral blood or thyroid tissue (not recorded which). CDR3 loop: CASSESLGPLNTEAFF. The sequenced DNA is TGTGCCAGCAGCGAGAGCCTAGGACCGTTGAACACTGAAGCTTTCTTT.